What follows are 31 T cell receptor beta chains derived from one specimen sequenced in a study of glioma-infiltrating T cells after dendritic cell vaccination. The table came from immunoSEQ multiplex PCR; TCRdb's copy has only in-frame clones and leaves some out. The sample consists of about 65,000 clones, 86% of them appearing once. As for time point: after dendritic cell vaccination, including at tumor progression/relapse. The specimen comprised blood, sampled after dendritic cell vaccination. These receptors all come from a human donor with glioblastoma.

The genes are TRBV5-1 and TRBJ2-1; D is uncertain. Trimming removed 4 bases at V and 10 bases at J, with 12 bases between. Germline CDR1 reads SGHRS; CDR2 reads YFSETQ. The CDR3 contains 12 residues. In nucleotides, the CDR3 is TGCGCCAGCAGCCCCGTCCGAGAGGAGCAGTTCTTC. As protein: CASSPVREEQFF.

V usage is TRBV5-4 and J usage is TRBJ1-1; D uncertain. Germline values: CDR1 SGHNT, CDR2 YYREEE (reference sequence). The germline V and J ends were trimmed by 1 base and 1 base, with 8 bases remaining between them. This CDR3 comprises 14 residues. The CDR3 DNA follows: TGTGCCAGCAGCTTGTTGGGCCAGAACACTGAAGCTTTCTTT. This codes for CASSLLGQNTEAFF.

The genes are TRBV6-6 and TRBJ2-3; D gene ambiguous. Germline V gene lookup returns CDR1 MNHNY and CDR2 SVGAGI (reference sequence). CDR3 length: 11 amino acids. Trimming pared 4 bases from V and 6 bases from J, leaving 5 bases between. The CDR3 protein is CASSSRDTQYF. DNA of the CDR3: TGTGCCAGCAGTTCTCGGGATACGCAGTATTTT.

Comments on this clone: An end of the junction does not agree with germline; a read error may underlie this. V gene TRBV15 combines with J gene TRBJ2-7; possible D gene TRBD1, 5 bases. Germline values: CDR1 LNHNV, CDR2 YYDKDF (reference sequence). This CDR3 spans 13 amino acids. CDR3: CATSRGLERGINF. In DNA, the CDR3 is TGTGCCACCAGCAGAGGATTGGAAAGGGGCATAAACTTC.

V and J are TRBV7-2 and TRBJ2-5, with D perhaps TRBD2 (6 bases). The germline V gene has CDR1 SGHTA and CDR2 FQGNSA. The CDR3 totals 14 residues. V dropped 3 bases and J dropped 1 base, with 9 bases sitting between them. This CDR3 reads CASSFSGGQETQYF. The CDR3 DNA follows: TGTGCCAGCAGCTTTAGCGGAGGCCAAGAGACCCAGTACTTC.

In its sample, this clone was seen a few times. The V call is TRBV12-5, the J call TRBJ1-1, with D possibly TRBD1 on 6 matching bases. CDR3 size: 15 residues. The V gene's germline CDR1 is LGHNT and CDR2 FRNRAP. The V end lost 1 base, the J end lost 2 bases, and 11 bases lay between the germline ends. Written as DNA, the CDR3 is TGTGCTAGTGGTTTGGCAGTGACAGGCAACACTGAAGCTTTCTTT. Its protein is CASGLAVTGNTEAFF.

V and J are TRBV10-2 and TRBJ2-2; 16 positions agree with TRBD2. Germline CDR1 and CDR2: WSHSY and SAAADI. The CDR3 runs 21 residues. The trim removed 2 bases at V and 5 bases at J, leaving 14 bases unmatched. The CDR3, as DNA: TGCGCCAGCAGTGAGCGCATATCGGGACTAGCGGGGGGGCCTTGGACCGGGGAGCTGTTTTTT. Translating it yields CASSERISGLAGGPWTGELFF.

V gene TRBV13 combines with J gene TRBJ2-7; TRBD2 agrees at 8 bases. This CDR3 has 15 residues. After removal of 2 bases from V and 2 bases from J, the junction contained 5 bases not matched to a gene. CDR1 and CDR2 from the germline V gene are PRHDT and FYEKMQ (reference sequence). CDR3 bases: TGTGCCAGCAGCTTACCGGGAGGGATGCCCTACGAGCAGTACTTC. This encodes CASSLPGGMPYEQYF.

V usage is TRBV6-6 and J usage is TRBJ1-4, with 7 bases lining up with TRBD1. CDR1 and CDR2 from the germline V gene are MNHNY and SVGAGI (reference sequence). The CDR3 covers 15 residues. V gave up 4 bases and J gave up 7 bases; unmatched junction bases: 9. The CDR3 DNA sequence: TGTGCCAGCAGTTTTGGACAGGAGGGGGGTGAAAAACTGTTTTTT. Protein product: CASSFGQEGGEKLFF.

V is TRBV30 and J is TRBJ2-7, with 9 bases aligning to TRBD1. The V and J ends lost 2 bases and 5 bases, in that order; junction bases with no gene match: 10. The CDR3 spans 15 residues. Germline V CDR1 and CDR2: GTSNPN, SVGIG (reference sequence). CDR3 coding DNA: TGTGCCTGGAGTCTACCCGGGACAGGGACCGACGAGCAGTACTTC. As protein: CAWSLPGTGTDEQYF.

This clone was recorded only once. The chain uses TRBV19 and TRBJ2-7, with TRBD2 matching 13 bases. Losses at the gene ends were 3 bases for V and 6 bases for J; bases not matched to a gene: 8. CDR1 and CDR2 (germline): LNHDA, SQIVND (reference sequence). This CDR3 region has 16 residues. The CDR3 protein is CASSIPGLAGAGEQYF. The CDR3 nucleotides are TGTGCCAGTAGTATCCCAGGACTAGCGGGAGCCGGCGAGCAGTACTTC. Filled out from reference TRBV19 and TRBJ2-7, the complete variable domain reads DGGITQSPKYLFRKEGQNVTLSCEQNLNHDAMYWYRQDPGQGLRLIYYSQIVNDFQKGDIAEGYSVSREKKESFPLTVTSAQKNPTAFYLCASSIPGLAGAGEQYFGPGTRLTVT.

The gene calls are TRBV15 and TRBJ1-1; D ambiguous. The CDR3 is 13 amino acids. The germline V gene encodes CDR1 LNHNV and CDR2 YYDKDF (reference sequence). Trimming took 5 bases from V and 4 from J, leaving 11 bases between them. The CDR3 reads CATSPRRVTEAFF. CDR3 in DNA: TGTGCCACCAGCCCGAGACGGGTCACTGAAGCTTTCTTT.

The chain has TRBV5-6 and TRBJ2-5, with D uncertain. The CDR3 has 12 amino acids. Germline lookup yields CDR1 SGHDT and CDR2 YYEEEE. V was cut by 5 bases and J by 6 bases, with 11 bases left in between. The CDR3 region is CASSPAGQTQYF. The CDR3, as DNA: TGTGCCAGCAGTCCGGCTGGGCAGACCCAGTACTTC.

The CDR3 is CASSLEDRVRNSPLHF. In DNA form, the CDR3 reads TGTGCCAGCAGCTTAGAGGACAGGGTACGAAATTCACCCCTCCACTTT. V usage is TRBV11-3 and J usage is TRBJ1-6; 8 bases fit TRBD1. V shed 0 bases and J 7 bases; nucleotides not matched to a gene: 5. Germline assignment: CDR1 SGHNT and CDR2 YENEEA. This CDR3 comprises 16 residues.

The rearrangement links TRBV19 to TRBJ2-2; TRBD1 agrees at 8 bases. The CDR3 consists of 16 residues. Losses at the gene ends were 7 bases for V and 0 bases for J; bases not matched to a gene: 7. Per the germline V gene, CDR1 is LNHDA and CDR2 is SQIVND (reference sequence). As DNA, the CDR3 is TGTGCCAGTAAGGGGGACAGGACCGCGAACACCGGGGAGCTGTTTTTT. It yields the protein CASKGDRTANTGELFF.

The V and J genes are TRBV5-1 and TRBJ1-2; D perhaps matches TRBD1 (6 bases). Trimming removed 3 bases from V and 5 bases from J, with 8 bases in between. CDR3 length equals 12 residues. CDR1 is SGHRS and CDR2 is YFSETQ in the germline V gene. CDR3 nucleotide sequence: TGCGCCAGCAGCTGGGACAAGTATGGCTACACCTTC. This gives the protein CASSWDKYGYTF.

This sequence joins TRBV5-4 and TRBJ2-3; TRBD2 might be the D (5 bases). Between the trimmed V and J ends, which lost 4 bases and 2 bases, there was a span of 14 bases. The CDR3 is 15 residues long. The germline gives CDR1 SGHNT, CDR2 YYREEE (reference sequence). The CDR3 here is CASSLKRTYTDTQYF. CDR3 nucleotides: TGTGCCAGCAGCCTTAAGCGGACCTACACAGATACGCAGTATTTT.

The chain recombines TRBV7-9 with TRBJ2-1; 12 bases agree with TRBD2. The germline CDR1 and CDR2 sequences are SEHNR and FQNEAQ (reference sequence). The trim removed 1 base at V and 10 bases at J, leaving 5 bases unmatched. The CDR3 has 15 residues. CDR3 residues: CASSLVALAGGEQFF. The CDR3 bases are TGTGCCAGCAGCTTAGTGGCGCTAGCGGGAGGGGAGCAGTTCTTC.

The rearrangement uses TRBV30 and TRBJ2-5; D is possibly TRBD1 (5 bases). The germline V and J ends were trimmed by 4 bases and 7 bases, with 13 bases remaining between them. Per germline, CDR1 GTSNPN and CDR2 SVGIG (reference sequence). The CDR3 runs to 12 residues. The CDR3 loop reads CAWTQGPWTQYF. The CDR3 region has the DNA TGTGCCTGGACCCAGGGCCCCTGGACCCAGTACTTC.

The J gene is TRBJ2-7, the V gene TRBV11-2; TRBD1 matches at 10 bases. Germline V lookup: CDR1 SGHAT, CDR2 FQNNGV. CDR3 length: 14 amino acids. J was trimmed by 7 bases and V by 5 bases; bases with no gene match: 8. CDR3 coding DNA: TGTGCCAGCAGCCCGGAAGGGACAGGGGTTGAGCAGTACTTC. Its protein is CASSPEGTGVEQYF.

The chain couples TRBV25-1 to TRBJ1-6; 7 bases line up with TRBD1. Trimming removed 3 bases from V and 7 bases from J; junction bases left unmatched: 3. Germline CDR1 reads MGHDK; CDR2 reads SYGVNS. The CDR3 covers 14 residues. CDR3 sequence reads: CASSDTTGNSPLHF. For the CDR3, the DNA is TGTGCCAGCAGTGATACGACAGGGAATTCACCCCTCCACTTT.

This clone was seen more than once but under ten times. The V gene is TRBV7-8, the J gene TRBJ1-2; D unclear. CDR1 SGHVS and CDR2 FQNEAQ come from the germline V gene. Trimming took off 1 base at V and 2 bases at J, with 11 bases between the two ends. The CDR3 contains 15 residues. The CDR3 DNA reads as TGTGCCAGCAGCTTAGGAAGCTTACCCAACTATGGCTACACCTTC. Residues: CASSLGSLPNYGYTF.

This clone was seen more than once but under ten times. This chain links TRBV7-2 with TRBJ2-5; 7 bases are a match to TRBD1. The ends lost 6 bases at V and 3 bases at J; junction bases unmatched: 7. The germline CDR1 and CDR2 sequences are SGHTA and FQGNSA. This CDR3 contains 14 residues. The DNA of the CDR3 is TGTGCCAGCAGTAAGAACAGGGGAGAAGAGACCCAGTACTTC. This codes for CASSKNRGEETQYF.

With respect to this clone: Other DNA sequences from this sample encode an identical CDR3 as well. The CDR3 sequence is CASSFQGRNSPLHF. In nucleotides, the CDR3 is TGTGCCAGCAGCTTTCAAGGGAGAAATTCACCCCTCCACTTT. The chain is built from TRBV7-9 and TRBJ1-6; no firm D call. Per germline, CDR1 SEHNR and CDR2 FQNEAQ (reference sequence). Trimming took 3 bases from V and 7 from J, leaving 10 bases between them. This CDR3 has 14 amino acids.

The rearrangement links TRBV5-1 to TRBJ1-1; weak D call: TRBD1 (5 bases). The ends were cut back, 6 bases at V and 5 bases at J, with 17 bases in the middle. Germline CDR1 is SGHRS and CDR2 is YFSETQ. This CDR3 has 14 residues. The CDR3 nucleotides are TGCGCCAGCACCCTTGGAGGGGCGAGGACTGAAGCTTTCTTT. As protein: CASTLGGARTEAFF.

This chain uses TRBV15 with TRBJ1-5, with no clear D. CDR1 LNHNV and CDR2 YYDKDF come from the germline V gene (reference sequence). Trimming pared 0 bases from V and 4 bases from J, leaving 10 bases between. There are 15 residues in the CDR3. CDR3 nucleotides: TGTGCCACCAGCAGAGATGTTGCAGGAAATCAGCCCCAGCATTTT. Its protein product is CATSRDVAGNQPQHF.

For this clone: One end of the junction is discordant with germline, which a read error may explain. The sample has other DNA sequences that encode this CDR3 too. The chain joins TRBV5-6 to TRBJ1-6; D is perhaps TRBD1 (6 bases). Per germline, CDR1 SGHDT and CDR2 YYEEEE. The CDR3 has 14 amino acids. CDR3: CASSLATGNSPLHF. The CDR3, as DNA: TGTGCCAGCAGCTTGGCGACAGGTAATTCCCCCCTCCACTTT.

CDR3 amino acids: CASSPLPGSYEQYF. The DNA for the CDR3 is TGTGCCAGCAGTCCTTTGCCGGGCTCCTACGAGCAGTACTTC. The rearrangement uses TRBV11-3 and TRBJ2-7; D unresolved. Germline V lookup: CDR1 SGHNT, CDR2 YENEEA. CDR3 length: 14 amino acids. Trimming shortened V by 6 bases and J by 0 bases, and 12 bases separated the two germline ends.

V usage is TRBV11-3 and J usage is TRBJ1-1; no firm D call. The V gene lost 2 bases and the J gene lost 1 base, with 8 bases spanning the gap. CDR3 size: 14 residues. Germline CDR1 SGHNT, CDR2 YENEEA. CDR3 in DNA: TGTGCCAGCAGCTTATCGGGGAAGAACACTGAAGCTTTCTTT. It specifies CASSLSGKNTEAFF.

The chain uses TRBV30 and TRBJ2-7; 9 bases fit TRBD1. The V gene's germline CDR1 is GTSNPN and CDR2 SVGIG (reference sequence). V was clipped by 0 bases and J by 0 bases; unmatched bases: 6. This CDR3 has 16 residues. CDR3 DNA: TGTGCCTGGAGTGTGAGACCGGGACAGGGCTCCTACGAGCAGTACTTC. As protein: CAWSVRPGQGSYEQYF. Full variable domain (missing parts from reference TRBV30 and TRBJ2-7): SQTIHQWPATLVQPVGSPLSLECTVEGTSNPNLYWYRQAAGRGLQLLFYSVGIGQISSEVPQNLSASRPQDRQFILSSKKLLLSDSGFYLCAWSVRPGQGSYEQYFGPGTRLTVT.

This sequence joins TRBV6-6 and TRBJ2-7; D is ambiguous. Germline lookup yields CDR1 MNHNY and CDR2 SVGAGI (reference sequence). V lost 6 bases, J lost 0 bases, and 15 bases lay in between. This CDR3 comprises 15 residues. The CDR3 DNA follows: TGTGCCAGCAGCTCACCGACACTGAGCTCCTACGAGCAGTACTTC. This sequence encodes CASSSPTLSSYEQYF.